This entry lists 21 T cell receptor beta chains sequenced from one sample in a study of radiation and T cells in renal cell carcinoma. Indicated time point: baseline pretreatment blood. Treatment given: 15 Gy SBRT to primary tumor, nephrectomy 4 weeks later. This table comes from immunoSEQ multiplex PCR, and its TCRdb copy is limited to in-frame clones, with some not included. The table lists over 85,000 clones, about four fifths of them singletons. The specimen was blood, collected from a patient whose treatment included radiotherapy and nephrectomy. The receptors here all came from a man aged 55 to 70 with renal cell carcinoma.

The CDR3 here is CASGSSSAFHEQFF. The CDR3, as DNA: TGTGCTAGTGGTTCATCCTCAGCCTTCCATGAGCAGTTCTTC. The V and J genes are TRBV12-5 and TRBJ2-1; D call uncertain. This CDR3 has 14 residues. V dropped 4 bases and J dropped 8 bases, with 15 bases sitting between them. Germline V gene sequence: CDR1 LGHNT, CDR2 FRNRAP. The variable domain in full, completed from reference TRBV12-5 and TRBJ2-1, reads DARVTQTPRHKVTEMGQEVTMRCQPILGHNTVFWYRQTMMQGLELLAYFRNRAPLDDSGMPKDRFSAEMPDATLATLKIQPSEPRDSAVYFCASGSSSAFHEQFFGPGTRLTVL.

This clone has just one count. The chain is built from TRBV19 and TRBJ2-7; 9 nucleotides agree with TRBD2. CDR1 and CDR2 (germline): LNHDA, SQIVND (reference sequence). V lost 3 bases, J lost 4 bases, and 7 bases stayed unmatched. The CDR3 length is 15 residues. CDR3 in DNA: TGTGCCAGTAGTATCGGGCGGGAGGGCCTTTACGAGCAGTACTTC. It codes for CASSIGREGLYEQYF. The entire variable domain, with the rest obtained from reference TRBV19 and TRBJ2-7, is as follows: DGGITQSPKYLFRKEGQNVTLSCEQNLNHDAMYWYRQDPGQGLRLIYYSQIVNDFQKGDIAEGYSVSREKKESFPLTVTSAQKNPTAFYLCASSIGREGLYEQYFGPGTRLTVT.

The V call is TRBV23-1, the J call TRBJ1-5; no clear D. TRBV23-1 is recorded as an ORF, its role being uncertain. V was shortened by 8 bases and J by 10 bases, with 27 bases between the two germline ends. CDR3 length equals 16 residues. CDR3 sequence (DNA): TGCGCCAGCCCCCAGAGGAACAGCTACAATCAGTCCCCCCAGCATTTT. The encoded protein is CASPQRNSYNQSPQHF.

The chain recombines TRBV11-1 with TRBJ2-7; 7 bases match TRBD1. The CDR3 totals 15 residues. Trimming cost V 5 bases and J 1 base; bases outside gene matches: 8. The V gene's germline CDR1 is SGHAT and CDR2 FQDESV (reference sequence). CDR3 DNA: TGTGCCAGCAGCGCAAGACAGGGCTCGTCCTACGAGCAGTACTTC. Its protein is CASSARQGSSYEQYF.

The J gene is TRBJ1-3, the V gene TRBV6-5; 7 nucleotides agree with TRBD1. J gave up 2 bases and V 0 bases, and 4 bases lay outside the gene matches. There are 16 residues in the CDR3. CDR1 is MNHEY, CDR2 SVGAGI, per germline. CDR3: CASSYSSGQPGNTIYF. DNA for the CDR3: TGTGCCAGCAGTTACTCCTCGGGACAGCCTGGAAACACCATATATTTT.

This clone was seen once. The CDR3 reads CASSLFLAGQGSYNEQFF. CDR3 nucleotides: TGTGCCAGCAGTTTATTCTTAGCCGGACAGGGGTCCTACAATGAGCAGTTCTTC. The chain employs TRBV28 and TRBJ2-1, with TRBD1 matching 9 bases. CDR3 length: 18 amino acids. The germline V gene has CDR1 MDHEN and CDR2 SYDVKM. Trimming cost V 1 base and J 1 base; bases outside gene matches: 8.

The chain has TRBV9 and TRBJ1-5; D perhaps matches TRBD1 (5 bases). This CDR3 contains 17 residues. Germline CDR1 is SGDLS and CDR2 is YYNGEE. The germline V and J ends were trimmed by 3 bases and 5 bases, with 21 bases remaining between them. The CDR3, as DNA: TGTGCCAGCAGCGGACGGGACCCCCCTAGGGAGTATCAGCCCCAGCATTTT. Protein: CASSGRDPPREYQPQHF.

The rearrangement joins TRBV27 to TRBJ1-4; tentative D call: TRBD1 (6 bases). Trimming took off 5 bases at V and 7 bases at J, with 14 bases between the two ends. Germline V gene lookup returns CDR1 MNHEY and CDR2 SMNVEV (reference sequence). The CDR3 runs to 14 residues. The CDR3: CASSTPDSLEKLFF. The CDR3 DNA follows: TGTGCCAGCAGTACCCCGGACAGTCTTGAAAAACTGTTTTTT. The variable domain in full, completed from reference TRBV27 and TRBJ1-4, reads EAQVTQNPRYLITVTGKKLTVTCSQNMNHEYMSWYRQDPGLGLRQIYYSMNVEVTDKGDVPEGYKVSRKEKRNFPLILESPSPNQTSLYFCASSTPDSLEKLFFGSGTQLSVL.

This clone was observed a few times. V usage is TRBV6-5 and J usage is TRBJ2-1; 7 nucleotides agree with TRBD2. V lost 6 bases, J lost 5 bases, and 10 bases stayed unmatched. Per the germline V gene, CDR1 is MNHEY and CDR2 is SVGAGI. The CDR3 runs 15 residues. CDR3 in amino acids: CASRRGLDLDNEQFF. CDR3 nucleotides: TGTGCCAGCAGACGCGGACTAGACCTTGACAATGAGCAGTTCTTC.

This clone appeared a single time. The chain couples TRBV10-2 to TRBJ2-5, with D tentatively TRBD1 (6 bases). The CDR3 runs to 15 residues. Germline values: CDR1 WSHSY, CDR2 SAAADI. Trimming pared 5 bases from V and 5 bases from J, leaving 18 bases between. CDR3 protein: CASSHTGPPGETQYF. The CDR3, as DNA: TGCGCCAGCAGTCATACAGGGCCTCCAGGGGAGACCCAGTACTTC.

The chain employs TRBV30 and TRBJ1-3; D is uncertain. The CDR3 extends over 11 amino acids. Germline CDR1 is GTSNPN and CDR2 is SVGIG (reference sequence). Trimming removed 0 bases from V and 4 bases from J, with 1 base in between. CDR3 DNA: TGTGCCTGGAGTGTAGGAAACACCATATATTTT. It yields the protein CAWSVGNTIYF.

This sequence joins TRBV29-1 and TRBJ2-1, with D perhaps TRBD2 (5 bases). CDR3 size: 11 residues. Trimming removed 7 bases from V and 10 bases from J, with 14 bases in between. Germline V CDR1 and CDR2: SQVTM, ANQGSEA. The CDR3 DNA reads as TGCAGCGCCCAACCCGGGGAGGAGCAGTTCTTC. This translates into CSAQPGEEQFF.

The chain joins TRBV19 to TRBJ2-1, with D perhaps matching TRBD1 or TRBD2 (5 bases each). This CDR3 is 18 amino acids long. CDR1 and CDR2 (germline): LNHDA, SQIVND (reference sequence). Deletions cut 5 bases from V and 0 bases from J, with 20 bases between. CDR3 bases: TGTGCCAGTAGTTCGGGACGGAAGGTCAATAGCTCCTACAATGAGCAGTTCTTC. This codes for CASSSGRKVNSSYNEQFF.

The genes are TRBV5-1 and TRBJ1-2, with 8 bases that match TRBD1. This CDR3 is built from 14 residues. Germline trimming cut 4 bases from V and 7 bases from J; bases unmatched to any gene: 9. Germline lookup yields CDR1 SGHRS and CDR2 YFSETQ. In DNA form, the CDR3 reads TGCGCCAGCAGCCCCGGACAGGGTAATTTTGGCTACACCTTC. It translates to CASSPGQGNFGYTF.

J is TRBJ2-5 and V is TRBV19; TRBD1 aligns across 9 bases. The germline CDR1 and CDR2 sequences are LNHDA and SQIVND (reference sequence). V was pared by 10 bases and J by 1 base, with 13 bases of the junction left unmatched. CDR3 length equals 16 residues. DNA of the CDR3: TGTGCCACCGAAGCCTCCGGGACAGGGTTCCAAGAGACCCAGTACTTC. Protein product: CATEASGTGFQETQYF.

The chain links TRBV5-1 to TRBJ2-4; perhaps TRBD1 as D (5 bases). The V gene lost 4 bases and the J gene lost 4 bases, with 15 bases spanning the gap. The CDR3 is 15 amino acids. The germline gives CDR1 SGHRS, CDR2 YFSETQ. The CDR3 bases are TGCGCCAGCAGCCTCCCTGGACAAACTAAAAACATTCAGTACTTC. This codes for CASSLPGQTKNIQYF.

This CDR3 reads CASSAKAGGKTDTQYF. CDR3 DNA sequence: TGTGCCAGCAGCGCCAAGGCGGGAGGGAAGACAGATACGCAGTATTTT. This chain links TRBV7-2 with TRBJ2-3, with TRBD2 matching 9 bases. Germline V gene data show CDR1 as SGHTA and CDR2 as FQGNSA. With V trimmed by 5 bases and J by 3 bases, 9 bases remained unmatched. The CDR3 extends over 16 amino acids.

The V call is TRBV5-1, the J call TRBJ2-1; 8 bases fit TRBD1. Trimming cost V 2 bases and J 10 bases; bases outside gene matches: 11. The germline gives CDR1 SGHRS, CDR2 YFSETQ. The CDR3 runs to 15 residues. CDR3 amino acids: CASSFTFSDRGEQFF. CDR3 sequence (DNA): TGCGCCAGCAGCTTTACGTTCTCTGACAGGGGAGAGCAGTTCTTC.

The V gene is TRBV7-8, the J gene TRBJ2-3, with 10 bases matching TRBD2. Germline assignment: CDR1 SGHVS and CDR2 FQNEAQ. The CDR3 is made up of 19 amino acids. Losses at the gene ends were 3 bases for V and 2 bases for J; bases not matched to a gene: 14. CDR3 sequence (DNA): TGTGCCAGCAGCTTCCCGAAACAGGGCACTAGCGGGGTCACAGATACGCAGTATTTT. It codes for CASSFPKQGTSGVTDTQYF. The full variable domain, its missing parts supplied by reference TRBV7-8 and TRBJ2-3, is GAGVSQSPRYKVAKRGQDVALRCDPISGHVSLFWYQQALGQGPEFLTYFQNEAQLDKSGLPSDRFFAERPEGSVSTLKIQRTQQEDSAVYLCASSFPKQGTSGVTDTQYFGPGTRLTVL.

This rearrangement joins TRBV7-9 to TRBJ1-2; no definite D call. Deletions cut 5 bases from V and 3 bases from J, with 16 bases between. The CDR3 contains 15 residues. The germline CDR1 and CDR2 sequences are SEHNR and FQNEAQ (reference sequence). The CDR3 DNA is TGTGCCAGCAGCCATTATGACCGGGAGGACTATGGCTACACCTTC. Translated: CASSHYDREDYGYTF. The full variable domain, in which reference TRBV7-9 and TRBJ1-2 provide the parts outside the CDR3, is DTGVSQNPRHKITKRGQNVTFRCDPISEHNRLYWYRQTLGQGPEFLTYFQNEAQLEKSRLLSDRFSAERPKGSFSTLEIQRTEQGDSAMYLCASSHYDREDYGYTFGSGTRLTVV.

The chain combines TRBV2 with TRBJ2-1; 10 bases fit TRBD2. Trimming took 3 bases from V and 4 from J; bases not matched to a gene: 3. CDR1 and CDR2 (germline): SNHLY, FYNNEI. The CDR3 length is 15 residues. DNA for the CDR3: TGTGCCAGCAGTGACTCAGCGGGAGGGTACAATGAGCAGTTCTTC. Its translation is CASSDSAGGYNEQFF.